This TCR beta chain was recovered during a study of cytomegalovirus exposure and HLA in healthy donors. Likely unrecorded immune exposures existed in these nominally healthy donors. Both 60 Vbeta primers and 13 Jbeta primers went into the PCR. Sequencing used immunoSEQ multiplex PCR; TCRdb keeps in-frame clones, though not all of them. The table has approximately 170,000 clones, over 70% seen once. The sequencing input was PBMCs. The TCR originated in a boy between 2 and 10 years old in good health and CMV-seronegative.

CDR3 nucleotides: TGTGCCAGCAGCACAGGACGGGTGAACTATGGCTACACCTTC. Protein: CASSTGRVNYGYTF. The chain carries TRBV6-5 and TRBJ1-2; TRBD1 might be the D (5 bases). CDR3 length: 14 residues. The V gene lost 6 bases and the J gene lost 2 bases, with 13 bases spanning the gap. Per the germline V gene, CDR1 is MNHEY and CDR2 is SVGAGI.